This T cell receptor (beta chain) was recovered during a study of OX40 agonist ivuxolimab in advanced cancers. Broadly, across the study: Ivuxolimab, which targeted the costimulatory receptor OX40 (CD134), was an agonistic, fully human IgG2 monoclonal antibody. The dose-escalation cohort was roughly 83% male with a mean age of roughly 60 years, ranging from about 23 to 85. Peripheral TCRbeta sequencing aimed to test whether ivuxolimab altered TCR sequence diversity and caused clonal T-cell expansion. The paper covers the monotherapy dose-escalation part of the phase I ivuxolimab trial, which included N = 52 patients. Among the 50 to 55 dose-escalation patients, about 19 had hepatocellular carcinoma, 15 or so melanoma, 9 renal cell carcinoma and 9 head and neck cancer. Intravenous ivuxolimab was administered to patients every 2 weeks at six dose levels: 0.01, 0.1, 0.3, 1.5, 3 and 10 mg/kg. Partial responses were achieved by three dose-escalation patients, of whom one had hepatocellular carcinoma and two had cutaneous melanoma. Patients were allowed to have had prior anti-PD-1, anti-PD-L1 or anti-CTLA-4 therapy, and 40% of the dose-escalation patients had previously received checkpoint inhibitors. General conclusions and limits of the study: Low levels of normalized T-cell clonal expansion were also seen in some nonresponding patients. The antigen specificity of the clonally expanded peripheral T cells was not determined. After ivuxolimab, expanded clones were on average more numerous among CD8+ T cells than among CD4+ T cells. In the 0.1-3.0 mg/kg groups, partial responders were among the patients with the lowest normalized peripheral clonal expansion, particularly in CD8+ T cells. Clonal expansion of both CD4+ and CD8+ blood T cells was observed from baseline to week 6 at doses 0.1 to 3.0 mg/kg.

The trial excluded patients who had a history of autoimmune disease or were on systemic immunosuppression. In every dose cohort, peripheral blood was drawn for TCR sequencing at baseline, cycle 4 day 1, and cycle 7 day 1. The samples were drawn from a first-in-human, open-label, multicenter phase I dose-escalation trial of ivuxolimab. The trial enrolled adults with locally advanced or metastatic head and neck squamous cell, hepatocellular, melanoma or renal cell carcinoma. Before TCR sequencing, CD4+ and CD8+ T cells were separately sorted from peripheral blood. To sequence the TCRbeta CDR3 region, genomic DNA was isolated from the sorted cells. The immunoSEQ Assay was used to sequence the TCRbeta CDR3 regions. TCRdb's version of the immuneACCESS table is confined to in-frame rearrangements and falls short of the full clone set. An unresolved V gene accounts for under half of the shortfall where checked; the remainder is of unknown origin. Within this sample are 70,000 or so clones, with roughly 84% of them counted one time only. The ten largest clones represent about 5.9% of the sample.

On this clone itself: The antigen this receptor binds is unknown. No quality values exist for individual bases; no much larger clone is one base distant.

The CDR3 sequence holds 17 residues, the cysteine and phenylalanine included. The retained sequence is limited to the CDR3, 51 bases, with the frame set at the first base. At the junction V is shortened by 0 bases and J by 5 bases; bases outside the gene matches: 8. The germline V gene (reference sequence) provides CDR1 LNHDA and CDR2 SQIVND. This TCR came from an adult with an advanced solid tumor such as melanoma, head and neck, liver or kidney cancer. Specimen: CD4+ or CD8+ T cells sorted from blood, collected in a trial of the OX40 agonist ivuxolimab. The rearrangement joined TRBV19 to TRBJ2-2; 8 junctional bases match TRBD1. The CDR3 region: CASSIDARGQSTGELFF. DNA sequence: TGTGCCAGTAGTATAGACGCCAGGGGGCAGTCGACCGGGGAGCTGTTTTTT. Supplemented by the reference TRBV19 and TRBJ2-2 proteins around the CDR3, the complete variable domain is DGGITQSPKYLFRKEGQNVTLSCEQNLNHDAMYWYRQDPGQGLRLIYYSQIVNDFQKGDIAEGYSVSREKKESFPLTVTSAQKNPTAFYLCASSIDARGQSTGELFFGEGSRLTVL.